The 6 T cell receptor beta chains listed next were all sequenced from one sample in a study of memory CD4+ T cells and cytomegalovirus serostatus (dated by TCRdb to the late 2010s). The protocol used for the library was the immunoSEQ multiplex PCR assay. TCRdb mirrors the immuneACCESS table, restricted to in-frame sequences. Some clones are absent from its copies; in checked studies, under half trace to an unresolved V gene, and the reason for the others is unknown. Across this sample there are approximately 88,000 clones, with 80% seen only once. Together, the top ten hold 3.6% of the sample. A FACSAria II was used to sort memory CD4+ T cells, defined as single viable CD3+CD4+CD8-CD45RO+ cells. Specimen: memory CD4+ T cells from blood. These receptors were taken from an adult in good health and CMV-seropositive.

The rearrangement uses TRBV7-9 and TRBJ1-4, with D unclear. The CDR3 has 15 residues. V lost 5 bases and J 7 bases, leaving 17 bases between the germline ends. The V gene's germline CDR1 is SEHNR and CDR2 FQNEAQ (reference sequence). The CDR3 loop reads CASSRGGAEGEKLFF. The CDR3 bases are TGTGCCAGCAGCCGCGGCGGAGCCGAGGGTGAAAAACTGTTTTTT. The full variable domain, with the rest looked up from reference TRBV7-9 and TRBJ1-4, is DTGVSQNPRHKITKRGQNVTFRCDPISEHNRLYWYRQTLGQGPEFLTYFQNEAQLEKSRLLSDRFSAERPKGSFSTLEIQRTEQGDSAMYLCASSRGGAEGEKLFFGSGTQLSVL.

The chain recombines TRBV6-5 with TRBJ1-4; the D is unclear. Looked up from germline, CDR1 is MNHEY and CDR2 is SVGAGI. Deletions cut 5 bases from V and 6 bases from J, with 13 bases between. This CDR3 contains 14 residues. CDR3 amino acids: CASSQWQTDEKLFF. DNA of the CDR3: TGTGCCAGCAGTCAATGGCAGACGGATGAAAAACTGTTTTTT.

As DNA, the CDR3 is TGTGCCAGCAGTGGGAACTACGAGCAGTACTTC. Protein sequence: CASSGNYEQYF. This sequence joins TRBV28 and TRBJ2-7; D unclear. In germline, CDR1 is MDHEN, CDR2 SYDVKM. Trimming cost V 5 bases and J 3 bases, with 5 bases left between them. CDR3 length: 11 amino acids.

Points on this clone: A junction end diverges from the germline sequence, so it may reflect a read error. This chain links TRBV7-2 with TRBJ1-5; perhaps TRBD1 as D (6 bases). This CDR3 has 16 amino acids. Germline values: CDR1 SGHTA, CDR2 FQGNSA. The CDR3 sequence is CASGLASTGRNQPQHF. The CDR3 bases are TGTGCCAGCGGCTTAGCTTCTACAGGGCGCAATCAGCCCCAGCATTTT.

This clone came up a few times. The chain recombines TRBV10-3 with TRBJ1-4, with D hard to call. Germline CDR1 ENHRY, CDR2 SYGVKD. V was clipped by 10 bases and J by 8 bases, with 17 bases between them. The CDR3 runs to 13 residues. The CDR3 DNA reads as TGTGCCACTACCTCCTCTGTCGGAGAAAAACTGTTTTTT. It codes for CATTSSVGEKLFF.

This chain uses TRBV19 with TRBJ2-7; 7 nucleotides agree with TRBD2. Germline V gene lookup returns CDR1 LNHDA and CDR2 SQIVND (reference sequence). After removal of 5 bases from V and 1 base from J, the junction contained 11 bases not matched to a gene. The CDR3 covers 16 residues. CDR3 region: CASSRSGAGPSYEQYF. The CDR3 DNA reads as TGTGCCAGTAGTCGGTCGGGAGCGGGACCTTCCTACGAGCAGTACTTC.